One T cell receptor beta chain is described in this entry. What it recognizes is unknown. The same CDR3 can be traced to other DNA sequences in this sample. The healthy adult donors were HIV-negative and reported no recent acute infections or vaccinations. Partitioning of CD4+ cells yielded a CD45RA+ naive subset and a CD45RA-negative memory subset. The data derive from a study of shared clonotypes between healthy human individuals. Notes on the study in general: Among donors, the sharing of clonotypes was expected to be influenced by sequencing depth.

Using approximately 200 ng DNA, 25,000 to 35,000 T cell genomes, the sorted-subset replicate PCRs were run. TCRdb keeps only in-frame clones here, not all; method: immunoSEQ multiplex PCR. The repertoire has 1,500,000 or so clones, 98% of them found once; the top ten carry around 0.33%. Sample: naive CD4+ T cells sorted from blood. Specified subset: CD45RA+ positively selected. This clonotype was obtained from a man aged 25-45 years in good health.

CDR3 DNA sequence: TGTGCCAGCAGTTACTCGGCCGGCGGCTACGAGCAGTACTTC. Residues: CASSYSAGGYEQYF. This sequence joins TRBV6-5 and TRBJ2-7, with D uncertain. V was cut by 0 bases and J by 3 bases, with 9 bases left in between. From germline, CDR1 is MNHEY and CDR2 SVGAGI. The CDR3 runs 14 residues.